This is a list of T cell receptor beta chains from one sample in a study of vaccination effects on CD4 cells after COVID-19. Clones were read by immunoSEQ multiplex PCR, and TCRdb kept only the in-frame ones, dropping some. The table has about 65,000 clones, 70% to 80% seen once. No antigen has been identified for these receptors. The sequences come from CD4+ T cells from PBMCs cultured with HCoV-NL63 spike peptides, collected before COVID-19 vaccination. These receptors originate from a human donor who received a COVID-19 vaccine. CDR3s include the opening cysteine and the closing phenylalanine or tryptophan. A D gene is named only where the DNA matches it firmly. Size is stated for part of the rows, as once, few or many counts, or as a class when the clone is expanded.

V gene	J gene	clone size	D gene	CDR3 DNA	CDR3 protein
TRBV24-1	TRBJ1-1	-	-	TGTGCCACCAGGGGGGCAATGAACACTGAAGCTTTCTTT	CATRGAMNTEAFF
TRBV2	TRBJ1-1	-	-	TGTGCCAGCAGTGGTCAGGGGAACACTGAAGCTTTCTTT	CASSGQGNTEAFF
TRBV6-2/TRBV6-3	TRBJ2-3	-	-	TGTGCCAGCAGTTACCTCGGAATTCATTCAGATACGCAGTATTTT	CASSYLGIHSDTQYF
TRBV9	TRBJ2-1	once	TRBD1	TGTGCCAGCAGCGGATCCGGGACAGGGCAGTTCTTC	CASSGSGTGQFF
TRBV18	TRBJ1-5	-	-	TGTGCCAGCTCGCTAGACCTAAATCAGCCCCAGCATTTT	CASSLDLNQPQHF
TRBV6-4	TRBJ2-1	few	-	TGTGCCAGCAGTGACAGCCTGGTGGGTGAGCAGTTCTTC	CASSDSLVGEQFF
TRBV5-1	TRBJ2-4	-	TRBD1	TGCGCCAGCAGCTTGTGGTCGACAGGGGTCAAAAACATTCAGTACTTC	CASSLWSTGVKNIQYF
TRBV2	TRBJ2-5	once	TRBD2	TGTGCCAGCAGGAGAATCGGGGGGGCCGAGACCCAGTACTTC	CASRRIGGAETQYF
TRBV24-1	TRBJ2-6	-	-	TGTGCCACCAGTGGGCAGGGAATTTCTGGGGCCAACGTCCTGACTTTC	CATSGQGISGANVLTF
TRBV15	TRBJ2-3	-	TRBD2	TGTGCCACCACCGCCGCTAGCGGCCGCGATACGCAGTATTTT	CATTAASGRDTQYF
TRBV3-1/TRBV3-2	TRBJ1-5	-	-	TGTGCCAGCAGCCCTGTTCTAAATAGCAATCAGCCCCAGCATTTT	CASSPVLNSNQPQHF
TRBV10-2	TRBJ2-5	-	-	TGCGCCAGCAGTGAGTCCATCCAAGAGACCCAGTACTTC	CASSESIQETQYF
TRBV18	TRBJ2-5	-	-	TGTGCCAGCTCGCAAACTAGAGAGACCCAGTACTTC	CASSQTRETQYF
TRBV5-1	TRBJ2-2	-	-	TGCGCCAGCAGCACCCGGGGCGAGAACACCGGGGAGCTGTTTTTT	CASSTRGENTGELFF
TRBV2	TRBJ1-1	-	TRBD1	TGTGCCAGCACCCTCTCAAGGGGGCAAGCTTTCTTT	CASTLSRGQAFF
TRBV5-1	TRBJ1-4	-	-	TGCGCCAGCAGCTTGGGCAACAGAGACAATGAAAAACTGTTTTTT	CASSLGNRDNEKLFF
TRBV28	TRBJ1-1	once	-	TGTGCCAGCAGTTTGTTGGGAGGGGACACTGAAGCTTTCTTT	CASSLLGGDTEAFF
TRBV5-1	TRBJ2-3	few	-	TGCGCCAGCAGCTTGGCGGGCACCACAGATACGCAGTATTTT	CASSLAGTTDTQYF
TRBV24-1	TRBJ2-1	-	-	TGTGCCACCAGCCCACAGCCCCTTGGCCCGCTATACCCAGATGAGCAGTTCTTC	CATSPQPLGPLYPDEQFF
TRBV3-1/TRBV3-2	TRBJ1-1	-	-	TGTGCCAGCTGTCGGGGGTACATGAACACTGAAGCTTTCTTT	CASCRGYMNTEAFF
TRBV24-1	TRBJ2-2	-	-	TGTGCCACCAGTGATCCCCGTCTCGGGGACACCGGGGAGCTGTTTTTT	CATSDPRLGDTGELFF
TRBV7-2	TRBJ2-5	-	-	TGTGCCAGCAGCTTAGGGCCAGTCAGTGGGGAGACCCAGTACTTC	CASSLGPVSGETQYF
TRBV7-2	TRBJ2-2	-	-	TGTGCCAGCAGCCTGACAACCGGGTTCAACACCGGGGAGCTGTTTTTT	CASSLTTGFNTGELFF
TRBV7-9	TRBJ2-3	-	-	TGTGCCAGCGTGGGGGAGGTCACAGATACGCAGTATTTT	CASVGEVTDTQYF